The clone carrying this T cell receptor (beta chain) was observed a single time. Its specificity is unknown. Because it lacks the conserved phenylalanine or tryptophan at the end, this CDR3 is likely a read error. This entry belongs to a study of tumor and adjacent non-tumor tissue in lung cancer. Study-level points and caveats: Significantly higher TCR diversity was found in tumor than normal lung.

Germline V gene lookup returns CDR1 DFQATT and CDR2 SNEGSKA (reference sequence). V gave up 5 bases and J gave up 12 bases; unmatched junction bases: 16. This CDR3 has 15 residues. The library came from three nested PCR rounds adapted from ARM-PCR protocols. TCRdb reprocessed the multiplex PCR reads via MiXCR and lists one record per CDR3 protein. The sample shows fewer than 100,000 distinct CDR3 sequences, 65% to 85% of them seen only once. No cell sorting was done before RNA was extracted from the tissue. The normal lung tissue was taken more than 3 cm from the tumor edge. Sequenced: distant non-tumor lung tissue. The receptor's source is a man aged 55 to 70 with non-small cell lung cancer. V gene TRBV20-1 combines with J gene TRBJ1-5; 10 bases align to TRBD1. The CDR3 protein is CSASPGQGRREHQHS. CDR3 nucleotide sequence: TGCAGTGCTTCACCGGGACAGGGGCGGAGAGAGCACCAGCATTCT.